One T cell receptor (beta chain) is described in this entry. This sample was included in a study of control samples from healthy donors and cancer patients. This table comes from immunoSEQ multiplex PCR, and its TCRdb copy is limited to in-frame clones, with some not included. The sample gives around 180,000 clones, 80% to 90% of which show up once; 4.5% to 6% is in the top ten. The CDR3 is 15 amino acids. The germline V gene has CDR1 MGHRA and CDR2 YSYEKL. V was trimmed by 1 base and J by 4 bases, leaving 13 bases between them. V usage is TRBV4-1 and J usage is TRBJ1-2; D possibly corresponds to TRBD1 (5 bases). This receptor was obtained from a woman in her twenties or thirties in good health. Sequenced material: blood. CDR3 protein: CASSQGAGRGYGYTF. CDR3 nucleotides: TGCGCCAGCAGCCAAGGGGCAGGGCGGGGCTATGGCTACACCTTC.